This T cell receptor beta chain was observed in a study of blood T cell repertoires in COVID-19. Repertoires were generated with immunoSEQ multiplex PCR, while TCRdb's copy carries only in-frame clones and drops some. In the table there are about 160,000 clones, around nine tenths of which are singletons. This TCR derives from a woman between 50 and 59 years old who had recovered from COVID-19. Sequencing was carried out using PBMCs or T cells enriched from blood (not recorded which).

This CDR3 is CASSPGQGPYNEQFF. The CDR3 nucleotides are TGTGCCAGCAGCCCCGGACAGGGGCCCTACAATGAGCAGTTCTTC. The V gene is TRBV4-2, the J gene TRBJ2-1; 9 nucleotides align to TRBD1. This CDR3 is 15 amino acids long. Trimming cost V 4 bases and J 2 bases; bases outside gene matches: 3. Looked up from germline, CDR1 is LGHNA and CDR2 is YNFKEQ.